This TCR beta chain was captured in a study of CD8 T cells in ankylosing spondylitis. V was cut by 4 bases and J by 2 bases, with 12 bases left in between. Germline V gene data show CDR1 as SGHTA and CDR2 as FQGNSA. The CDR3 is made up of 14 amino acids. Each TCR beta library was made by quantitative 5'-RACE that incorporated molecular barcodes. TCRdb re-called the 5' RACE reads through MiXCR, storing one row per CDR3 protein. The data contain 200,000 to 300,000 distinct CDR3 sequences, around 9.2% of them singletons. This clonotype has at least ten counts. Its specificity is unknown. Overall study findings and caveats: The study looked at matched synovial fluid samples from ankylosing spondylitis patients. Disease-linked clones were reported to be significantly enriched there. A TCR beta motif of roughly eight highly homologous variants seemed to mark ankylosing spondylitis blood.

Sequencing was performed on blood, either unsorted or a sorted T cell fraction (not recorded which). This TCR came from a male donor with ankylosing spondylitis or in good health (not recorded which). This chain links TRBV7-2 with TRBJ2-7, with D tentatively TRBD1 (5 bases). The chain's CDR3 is CASSYVQGTYEQYF. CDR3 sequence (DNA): TGTGCCAGCAGCTATGTCCAGGGAACCTACGAGCAGTACTTC. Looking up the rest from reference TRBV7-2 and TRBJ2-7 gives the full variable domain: GAGVSQSPSNKVTEKGKDVELRCDPISGHTALYWYRQSLGQGLEFLIYFQGNSAPDKSGLPSDRFSAERTGGSVSTLTIQRTQQEDSAVYLCASSYVQGTYEQYFGPGTRLTVT.